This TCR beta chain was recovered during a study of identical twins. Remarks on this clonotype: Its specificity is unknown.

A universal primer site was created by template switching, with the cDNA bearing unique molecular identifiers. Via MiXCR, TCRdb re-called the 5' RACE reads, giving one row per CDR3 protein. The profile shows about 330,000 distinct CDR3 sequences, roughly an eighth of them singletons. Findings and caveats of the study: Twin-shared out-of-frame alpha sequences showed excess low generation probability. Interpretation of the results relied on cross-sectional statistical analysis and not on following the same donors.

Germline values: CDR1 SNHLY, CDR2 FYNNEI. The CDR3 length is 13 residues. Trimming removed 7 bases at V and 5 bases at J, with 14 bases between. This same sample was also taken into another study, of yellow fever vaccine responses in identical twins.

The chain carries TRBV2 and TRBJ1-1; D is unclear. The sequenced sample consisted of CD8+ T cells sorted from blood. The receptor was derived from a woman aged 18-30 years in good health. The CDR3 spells CASIRSSGTEAFF. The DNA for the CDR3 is TGTGCCAGCATAAGGAGTAGTGGGACTGAAGCTTTCTTT.